Below, one T cell receptor beta chain is given with its context. Its target is not known. The V segment lost 7 bases and the J segment 5 bases; nucleotides outside the gene matches: 8. CDR3 size: 15 residues. CDR1 is SGHNT, CDR2 YYREEE, per germline (reference sequence). The data derive from a study of OX40 agonist ivuxolimab in advanced cancers. Study results and limitations: Undetermined was the antigen specificity of the expanded peripheral T cells.

The protocol was immunoSEQ multiplex PCR, while the TCRdb copy is restricted to in-frame clones and leaves out a portion. The repertoire holds tens of thousands of clones, nearly 90% seen once, with 4% in the top ten. The clonotype originates from an adult with an advanced solid tumor such as melanoma, head and neck, liver or kidney cancer. The gene calls are TRBV5-4 and TRBJ1-4; the match to TRBD1 covers 10 bases. Sequences were derived from CD4+ or CD8+ T cells sorted from blood, sampled in a trial of the OX40 agonist ivuxolimab. This chain's CDR3 is CASSTRTGGNEKLFF. The CDR3 DNA sequence: TGTGCCAGCTCGACCCGGACAGGGGGAAATGAAAAACTGTTTTTT.